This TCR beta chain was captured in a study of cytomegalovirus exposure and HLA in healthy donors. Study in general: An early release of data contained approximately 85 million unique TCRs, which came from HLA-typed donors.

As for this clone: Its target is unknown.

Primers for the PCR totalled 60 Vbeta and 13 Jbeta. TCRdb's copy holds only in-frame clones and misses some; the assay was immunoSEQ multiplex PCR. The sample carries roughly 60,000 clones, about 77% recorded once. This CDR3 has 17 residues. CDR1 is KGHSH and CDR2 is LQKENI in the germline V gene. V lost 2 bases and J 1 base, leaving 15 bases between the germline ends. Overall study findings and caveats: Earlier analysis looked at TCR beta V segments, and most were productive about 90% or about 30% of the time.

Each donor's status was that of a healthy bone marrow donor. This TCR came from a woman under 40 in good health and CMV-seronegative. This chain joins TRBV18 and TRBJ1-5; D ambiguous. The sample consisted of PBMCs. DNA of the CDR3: TGTGCCAGCTCACCAGTCGAAGCAAGAGGCAGCAATCAGCCCCAGCATTTT. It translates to CASSPVEARGSNQPQHF. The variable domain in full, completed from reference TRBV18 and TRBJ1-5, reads NAGVMQNPRHLVRRRGQEARLRCSPMKGHSHVYWYRQLPEEGLKFMVYLQKENIIDESGMPKERFSAEFPKEGPSILRIQQVVRGDSAAYFCASSPVEARGSNQPQHFGDGTRLSIL.